This T cell receptor (beta chain) was documented in a study of early T cells in non-severe SARS-CoV-2 infection. Study details: Sequencing was performed on bulk RNA from unsorted whole blood, leaving chains unpaired. Study results and caveats: The study's VDJdb matching favored anti-spike CD8 responses and missed private and CD4 specificities.

The TCR library protocol attached unique molecular identifiers to the individual cDNA molecules. Each CDR3 protein is one row after TCRdb ran MiXCR on the 5' RACE reads. The sample shows about 89,000 distinct CDR3 sequences, around 15% of them seen only once. This clonotype has only a few counts. The target antigen is unknown. Trimming left V 6 bases short and J 2 bases short, with 7 bases between. Germline CDR1 and CDR2: KGHSH and LQKENI. CDR3 length: 12 amino acids. The genes are TRBV18 and TRBJ1-2; D not resolved. Sequencing used whole blood. The receptor was isolated from an adult who was a healthcare worker with PCR-confirmed SARS-CoV-2 infection or an uninfected control (not recorded which). The CDR3 DNA reads TGTGCCAGCTCCGCGCCAAACTATGGCTACACCTTC. Protein: CASSAPNYGYTF.